The sequence of this T cell receptor (beta chain) was determined in a study of cytomegalovirus exposure and HLA in healthy donors. Study findings and constraints: Most of the CMV-associated TCR beta chains (in a later analysis) appeared to be HLA-restricted. Later analysis demonstrated an association between a missense DCLRE1C variant and TCR beta V- and J-gene trimming.

In the PCR, 60 Vbeta and 13 Jbeta primers were used. The table came from immunoSEQ multiplex PCR; TCRdb's copy has only in-frame clones and leaves some out. The data contain 85,000 to 100,000 clones, over 60% of them singletons. J was trimmed by 4 bases and V by 6 bases; bases with no gene match: 12. The CDR3 runs to 17 residues. Germline CDR1 and CDR2: ENHRY and SYGVKD. As for this clone: Its cognate antigen is unknown.

This rearrangement joins TRBV10-3 to TRBJ2-3; 11 bases map to TRBD2. Sequenced material: PBMCs. The source of this sequence is a man aged 55-75 years in good health and CMV-seropositive. CDR3 DNA: TGTGCCATCAGCTCCCCCTTGGGACTAGCGGCCCCAGATACGCAGTATTTT. Translation gives CAISSPLGLAAPDTQYF.